These 5 T cell receptor beta chains came from one sample sequenced in a study of blood T cells in healthy people across ages. It was with a sample-barcoded 5' primer and a J-beta primer mix that a second PCR of about 6 to 11 cycles was run. In TCRdb, the 5' RACE reads were re-called with MiXCR into one record per CDR3 protein. The data contain about 1.7 million distinct CDR3 sequences, 28% of them singletons. The sample consisted of blood. Source of these receptors: a woman aged 25 to 39 in good health.

In its sample, this clonotype was seen many times. The chain uses TRBV6-5 and TRBJ1-1; unclear D gene. Germline values: CDR1 MNHEY, CDR2 SVGAGI. This CDR3 is 13 amino acids long. Trimming took off 2 bases at V and 4 bases at J, with 8 bases between the two ends. DNA of the CDR3: TGTGCCAGCAGTTACAGGTGGGGCACTGAAGCTTTCTTT. This translates into CASSYRWGTEAFF.

The chain is built from TRBV6-1 and TRBJ1-6; D is unresolved. The CDR3 consists of 14 residues. With 4 bases removed from V and 10 bases from J, the gap between germline ends came to 14 bases. Germline V CDR1 and CDR2: MNHNS, SASEGT. CDR3 nucleotide sequence: TGTGCCAGCAGTGTCCCCGGAGGCGGATCACCCCTCCACTTT. Its protein product is CASSVPGGGSPLHF.

The rearrangement joins TRBV5-1 to TRBJ2-2; D is unclear. Germline loops: CDR1 SGHRS, CDR2 YFSETQ. Trimming pared 3 bases from V and 4 bases from J, leaving 10 bases between. This CDR3 is built from 14 residues. The CDR3 DNA follows: TGCGCCAGCAGCTCATCAGAGATCACCGGGGAGCTGTTTTTT. Translating gives CASSSSEITGELFF.

This clonotype showed up just a few times. Just one base apart from a much larger clone, this may be a read error. The chain couples TRBV12-3 or TRBV12-4 to TRBJ1-1, with 8 bases identical to TRBD1. Trimming removed 7 bases from V and 1 base from J; junction bases left unmatched: 5. This CDR3 has 14 residues. CDR3 residues: CASTPGQANTEAFF. The CDR3 DNA reads as TGTGCCAGCACCCCGGGACAGGCGAACACTGAAGCTTTCTTT.

This clonotype was seen more than once but under ten times. The rearrangement uses TRBV6-6 and TRBJ2-1, with 7 positions matching TRBD2. The V and J ends lost 6 bases and 6 bases, in that order; junction bases with no gene match: 11. The CDR3 runs to 15 residues. Germline V gives CDR1 MNHNY, CDR2 SVGAGI (reference sequence). DNA of the CDR3: TGTGCCAGCAGCCCGTGGGGGGGGGTCCTCAATGAGCAGTTCTTC. This sequence encodes CASSPWGGVLNEQFF.